This TCR beta chain was identified in a study of identical twins. V shed 4 bases and J 0 bases; nucleotides not matched to a gene: 3. CDR1 SQVTM and CDR2 ANQGSEA come from the germline V gene. The CDR3 contains 13 residues. Each CDR3 protein gets one entry after TCRdb re-called the 5' RACE reads with MiXCR. The table has hundreds of thousands of distinct CDR3 sequences, more than 9% seen once. This sample also appeared in a second study, on yellow fever vaccine responses in identical twins.

This receptor was obtained from a woman aged 18-29 years in good health. The sample consisted of PBMCs. V gene TRBV29-1 combines with J gene TRBJ2-7, with TRBD1 matching 7 bases. The CDR3 here is CSVVRDSSYEQYF. The CDR3, as DNA: TGCAGCGTTGTGAGGGACAGCTCCTACGAGCAGTACTTC.